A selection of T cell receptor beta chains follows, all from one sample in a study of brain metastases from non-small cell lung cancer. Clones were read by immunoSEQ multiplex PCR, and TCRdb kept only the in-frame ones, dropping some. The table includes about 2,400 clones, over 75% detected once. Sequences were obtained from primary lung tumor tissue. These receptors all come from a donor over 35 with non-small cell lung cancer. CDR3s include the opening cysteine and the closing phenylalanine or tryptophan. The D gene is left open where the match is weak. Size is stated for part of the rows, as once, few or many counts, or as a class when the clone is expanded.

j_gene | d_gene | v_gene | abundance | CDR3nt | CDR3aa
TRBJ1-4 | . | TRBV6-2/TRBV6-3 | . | TGTGCCAGCAGTTACTCGATCCACTCCCCCGGCACGGCGAATAGTGAAAAACTGTTTTTT | CASSYSIHSPGTANSEKLFF
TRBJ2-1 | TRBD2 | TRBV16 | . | TGTGCCAGCAGCCCCGGGACTAGCGGGGGGGCGGATGAGCAGTTCTTC | CASSPGTSGGADEQFF
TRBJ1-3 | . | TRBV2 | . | TGTGCCAGCTTGGACCCCGCAGGAAACACCATATATTTT | CASLDPAGNTIYF
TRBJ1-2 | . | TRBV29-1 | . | TGCAGCGTTGCCGGGTCTTCTGCCGTCTCTAACTATGGCTACACCTTC | CSVAGSSAVSNYGYTF
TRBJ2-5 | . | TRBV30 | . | TGTGCCTGGGGGGGCGGCGGGGAGAACCAAGAGACCCAGTACTTC | CAWGGGGENQETQYF
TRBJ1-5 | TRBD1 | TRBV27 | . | TGTGCCAGCAGTTTAGTCGGATTACAGGGGCAGGATCAGCCCCAGCATTTT | CASSLVGLQGQDQPQHF
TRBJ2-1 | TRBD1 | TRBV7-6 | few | TGTGCCAGCAGCTTAACCGGACAGGGTTCCTACAATGAGCAGTTCTTC | CASSLTGQGSYNEQFF
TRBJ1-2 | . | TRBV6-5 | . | TGTGTCAGCACCCTCTGGGGGACAACGGTCGGCTACACCTTC | CVSTLWGTTVGYTF
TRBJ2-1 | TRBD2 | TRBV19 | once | TGTGCCAGTAGTAGGAGGACTAGCGGGGGAATCAATGAGCAGTTCTTC | CASSRRTSGGINEQFF
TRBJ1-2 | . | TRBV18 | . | TGTGCCAGCTCCCTCGGGGAGGGAAACTATGGCTACACCTTC | CASSLGEGNYGYTF
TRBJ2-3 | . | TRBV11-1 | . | TGTGCCAGCAGTCCCCTGCGGAGCACAGATACGCAGTATTTT | CASSPLRSTDTQYF
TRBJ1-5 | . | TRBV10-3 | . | TGTACCATCAGCACCGGGGATAGCAATCAGCCCCAGCATTTT | CTISTGDSNQPQHF